These T cell receptor beta chains were read from a single sample in a study of cytomegalovirus exposure and HLA in healthy donors. Profiling relied on immunoSEQ multiplex PCR, and the TCRdb table lists in-frame clones only, not all of them. The sample holds around 220,000 clones, around 80% seen once. Sequencing was performed on PBMCs. These receptors came from a woman aged 25 to 39 in good health and CMV-seropositive. The conserved cysteine and the conserved F or W are not part of the CDR3 here.

TRBJ2-7 | TRBV11-2 | ASSLDEQY
TRBJ2-2 | TRBV5-1 | ASNTLTTGELF
TRBJ2-3 | TRBV7-2 | ASSSSGQHTDTQY
TRBJ2-3 | TRBV13 | ASSLGGDTQY
TRBJ1-3 | TRBV7-7 | ASSPLSWDPGNTIY
TRBJ2-3 | TRBV7-3 | ASSSGTGADTQY
TRBJ2-1 | TRBV29-1 | STVIPNEQF
TRBJ2-5 | TRBV10-3 | AISGGSGRASEIETQY
TRBJ2-7 | TRBV11-2 | ASSSLIRTGAYEQY
TRBJ1-2 | TRBV18 | ASSPAINRDAYGYT
TRBJ2-2 | TRBV11-2 | ASSSETDRGLLF
TRBJ1-2 | TRBV30 | AWTLVGTGSEGYT
TRBJ2-7 | TRBV9 | ASSPRQGQGDEQY
TRBJ2-5 | TRBV27 | ASSTRDRGETQY
TRBJ1-2 | TRBV15 | ATSRDRGSYGYT
TRBJ1-4 | TRBV29-1 | SVEGMGGDNEKLF
TRBJ2-2 | TRBV9 | ASRDNQGSGELF
TRBJ1-5 | TRBV4-3 | ASSQEPATYSNQPQH
TRBJ2-1 | TRBV25-1 | ASSDRTGTGKF
TRBJ2-3 | TRBV5-6 | ASTLKDDTGDTDTQY
TRBJ1-5 | TRBV19 | ASTRSTGNSNQPQH
TRBJ2-2 | TRBV4-1 | ASSRLTGGTGELF
TRBJ1-5 | TRBV28 | ASSLGGKKRQPQH
TRBJ2-7 | TRBV18 | ASSMAGEQY
TRBJ2-7 | TRBV18 | ASSPLRDSSGYEQY
TRBJ2-1 | TRBV7-8 | ASSDHSNEQF
TRBJ1-2 | TRBV27 | ASSFSDSYGYT
TRBJ2-7 | TRBV9 | ASSVGGASGTYEQY
TRBJ1-4 | TRBV27 | ASSLTWDRVDEKLF
TRBJ2-7 | TRBV7-3 | ASSLTRTGNRDEQY